These 32 T cell receptor beta chains were sequenced from one sample in a study of shared clonotypes between healthy human individuals. This table comes from immunoSEQ multiplex PCR, and its TCRdb copy is limited to in-frame clones, with some not included. The table includes around 120,000 clones, less than 75% detected once. The sample taken for sequencing was memory CD8+ T cells sorted from blood. Subset denoted: CD45RO+ cells pooled with CCR7-negative TemRA cells. The receptor source for this set is a woman aged 25 to 39 in good health.

This clone was picked up one time. The rearrangement links TRBV19 to TRBJ1-1; the D gene is possibly TRBD1 (5 bases). CDR3 length: 16 residues. Germline V gene sequence: CDR1 LNHDA, CDR2 SQIVND (reference sequence). V gave up 7 bases and J gave up 1 base, with 19 bases separating them. CDR3 sequence reads: CASKSSPGGGNTEAFF. The CDR3 DNA is TGTGCCAGTAAGAGTAGCCCGGGGGGAGGGAACACTGAAGCTTTCTTT.

The DNA for the CDR3 is TGTGCCAGCACCCCATTACCGTGGGAGACCCAGTACTTC. Translating gives CASTPLPWETQYF. The chain is built from TRBV7-8 and TRBJ2-5, with D unresolved. V was trimmed by 7 bases and J by 5 bases, leaving 14 bases between them. The CDR3 contains 13 residues. Per the germline V gene, CDR1 is SGHVS and CDR2 is FQNEAQ.

V usage is TRBV10-1 and J usage is TRBJ1-2; D remains ambiguous. The V end was cut by 6 bases, the J end by 3 bases, with 8 bases between. This CDR3 is built from 12 residues. Per germline, CDR1 WNHNN and CDR2 SYGVQD (reference sequence). CDR3 sequence (DNA): TGCGCCAGCAGCAACGGACACTATGGCTACACCTTC. It codes for CASSNGHYGYTF.

This clone was counted a single time. This chain joins TRBV27 and TRBJ2-2; no definite D call. The CDR3 length is 12 residues. Germline V lookup: CDR1 MNHEY, CDR2 SMNVEV (reference sequence). With 6 bases removed from V and 5 bases from J, the gap between germline ends came to 7 bases. The CDR3: CASSKGTGELFF. CDR3 bases: TGTGCCAGCAGCAAAGGGACCGGGGAGCTGTTTTTT.

This clone has only a few counts. This chain joins TRBV15 and TRBJ2-2; D gene ambiguous. V dropped 8 bases and J dropped 0 bases, with 13 bases sitting between them. This CDR3 has 15 residues. Germline V CDR1 and CDR2: LNHNV, YYDKDF (reference sequence). In DNA, the CDR3 is TGTGCCACCCGAACTCCCGGGTCGAACACCGGGGAGCTGTTTTTT. This translates into CATRTPGSNTGELFF.

This clone was picked up many times. Different DNA sequences within this sample yield the same CDR3. The rearrangement links TRBV6-5 to TRBJ2-3; D unclear. The V gene's germline CDR1 is MNHEY and CDR2 SVGAGI. Trimming removed 0 bases from V and 2 bases from J, with 9 bases in between. This CDR3 comprises 15 residues. The chain's CDR3 is CASSYSERPTDTQYF. The DNA for the CDR3 is TGTGCCAGCAGTTACTCGGAACGGCCCACAGATACGCAGTATTTT.

This clone showed up just once. The genes are TRBV7-2 and TRBJ1-2, with D maybe TRBD1 (5 bases). Germline V gives CDR1 SGHTA, CDR2 FQGNSA. This CDR3 is 14 amino acids long. Trimming stripped 4 bases from V and 5 bases from J, with 14 bases between. The CDR3 loop reads CASSSPPGLYGYTF. DNA for the CDR3: TGTGCCAGCAGCTCGCCGCCGGGACTGTATGGCTACACCTTC.

This clone was seen a handful of times. This chain connects TRBV27 to TRBJ2-3, with D maybe TRBD2 (6 bases). The CDR3 is 15 amino acids. Trimming cost V 5 bases and J 4 bases, with 16 bases left between them. Per the germline V gene, CDR1 is MNHEY and CDR2 is SMNVEV (reference sequence). The CDR3 is CASSKTSTPSDTQYF. The CDR3 nucleotides read TGTGCCAGCAGTAAGACTAGTACACCCTCAGATACGCAGTATTTT.

To note about this clone: A read error likely explains this, since a far larger clone differs by one base. The chain has TRBV10-3 and TRBJ1-2, with D maybe TRBD1 (5 bases). This CDR3 spans 15 amino acids. V lost 6 bases, J lost 3 bases, and 17 bases lay in between. CDR1 and CDR2 (germline): ENHRY, SYGVKD. The CDR3: CAISRAPGEYYGYTF. CDR3 DNA: TGTGCCATCAGCCGGGCACCGGGGGAATACTATGGCTACACCTTC.

Comments on this clone: This likely came from a read error, as a far larger clone is one base away. The chain employs TRBV11-1 and TRBJ1-2; the match to TRBD1 covers 9 bases. Germline CDR1 is SGHAT and CDR2 is FQDESV (reference sequence). The J segment lost 6 bases and the V segment lost 1 base, leaving 0 bases of the junction unmatched. CDR3 size: 13 residues. The CDR3 nucleotides read TGTGCCAGCAGCTTAGGGACAGGGGATGGCTACACCTTC. Translating gives CASSLGTGDGYTF. The complete variable domain, with remaining parts taken from reference TRBV11-1 and TRBJ1-2, reads EAEVAQSPRYKITEKSQAVAFWCDPISGHATLYWYRQILGQGPELLVQFQDESVVDDSQLPKDRFSAERLKGVDSTLKIQPAELGDSAMYLCASSLGTGDGYTFGSGTRLTVV.

The V gene is TRBV10-1, the J gene TRBJ2-5; tentative D call: TRBD2 (5 bases). Germline V gene lookup returns CDR1 WNHNN and CDR2 SYGVQD (reference sequence). This CDR3 is built from 13 residues. Trimming took 2 bases from V and 7 from J, leaving 11 bases between them. CDR3 sequence reads: CASSESLGGTQYF. The CDR3 DNA is TGCGCCAGCAGTGAGAGTCTCGGAGGGACCCAGTACTTC.

This clone was observed a few times. The chain links TRBV5-1 to TRBJ1-1; TRBD1 might be the D (5 bases). This CDR3 has 11 residues. Trimming shortened V by 6 bases and J by 7 bases, and 10 bases separated the two germline ends. Per germline, CDR1 SGHRS and CDR2 YFSETQ. The CDR3 nucleotides are TGCGCCAGCACGGGGGAGCATGAAGCTTTCTTT. Its translation: CASTGEHEAFF.

In its sample, this clone was seen many times. The V call is TRBV28, the J call TRBJ1-5; D is possibly TRBD1 (5 bases). From germline, CDR1 is MDHEN and CDR2 SYDVKM. The CDR3 runs to 15 residues. V was pared by 6 bases and J by 6 bases, with 18 bases between. The CDR3 is CASRGGDSQVQPQHF. For the CDR3, the DNA is TGTGCCAGCAGGGGAGGGGATTCTCAAGTTCAGCCCCAGCATTTT. Combining the CDR3 with reference TRBV28 and TRBJ1-5 gives the whole variable domain DVKVTQSSRYLVKRTGEKVFLECVQDMDHENMFWYRQDPGLGLRLIYFSYDVKMKEKGDIPEGYSVSREKKERFSLILESASTNQTSMYLCASRGGDSQVQPQHFGDGTRLSIL.

This chain uses TRBV2 with TRBJ2-6; 8 bases align to TRBD2. The germline V gene encodes CDR1 SNHLY and CDR2 FYNNEI. The CDR3 contains 18 residues. The trim removed 2 bases at V and 0 bases at J, leaving 6 bases unmatched. For the CDR3, the DNA is TGTGCCAGCAGTGAAAATTGGCGGGAGGACTCTGGGGCCAACGTCCTGACTTTC. Translated: CASSENWREDSGANVLTF.

The rearrangement joins TRBV5-1 to TRBJ2-1; 8 bases line up with TRBD1. The CDR3 extends over 14 amino acids. The V and J ends lost 9 bases and 5 bases, in that order; junction bases with no gene match: 10. Germline CDR1 is SGHRS and CDR2 is YFSETQ. The CDR3 DNA follows: TGCGCCACCCCAAGGACAGGGAAGAACAATGAGCAGTTCTTC. Translated, it gives CATPRTGKNNEQFF.

V and J are TRBV5-1 and TRBJ1-1; D is unresolved. V lost 2 bases to trimming and J lost 0 bases, with 8 bases between them. The CDR3 has 14 amino acids. CDR1 is SGHRS and CDR2 is YFSETQ in the germline V gene. The CDR3 DNA is TGCGCCAGCAGCTTTGATTCCATGAACACTGAAGCTTTCTTT. This sequence encodes CASSFDSMNTEAFF.

CDR3 sequence (DNA): TGTGCCAGCGAGGGGGGACAGGGCTACGAGCAGTACTTC. Protein sequence: CASEGGQGYEQYF. The rearrangement uses TRBV2 and TRBJ2-7, with 9 bases aligning to TRBD1. CDR1 and CDR2 from the germline V gene are SNHLY and FYNNEI. J lost 3 bases, V lost 8 bases, and 5 bases had no gene match. CDR3 size: 13 residues.

This clone was counted a few times. The rearrangement joins TRBV6-4 to TRBJ2-3; either TRBD1 or TRBD2 may fit D (5 bases each). CDR3 length equals 15 residues. The V end was cut by 6 bases, the J end by 0 bases, with 13 bases between. The germline gives CDR1 MRHNA, CDR2 SNTAGT. The DNA of the CDR3 is TGTGCCAGCAGCTTACAGGACTCTAGCACAGATACGCAGTATTTT. Amino acids: CASSLQDSSTDTQYF.

This sequence joins TRBV6-5 and TRBJ2-2, with 7 bases that match TRBD2. The V gene's germline CDR1 is MNHEY and CDR2 SVGAGI. The CDR3 consists of 14 residues. V was clipped by 8 bases and J by 0 bases; unmatched bases: 3. In DNA form, the CDR3 reads TGTGCCAGCCGACTAGCCCCGAACACCGGGGAGCTGTTTTTT. Its translation: CASRLAPNTGELFF.

This clone came up many times. The genes are TRBV7-9 and TRBJ2-5; D assignment may be TRBD1 or TRBD2 (6 bases each). The CDR3 contains 15 residues. Germline values: CDR1 SEHNR, CDR2 FQNEAQ (reference sequence). Trimming removed 5 bases at V and 1 base at J, with 14 bases between. The CDR3 bases are TGTGCCAGCAGCCCCGACAGGACTATCCAAGAGACCCAGTACTTC. Translating gives CASSPDRTIQETQYF.

V is TRBV14 and J is TRBJ2-1, with a possible D match to TRBD2 (6 bases). Germline V lookup: CDR1 SGHDN, CDR2 FVKESK. Trimming shortened V by 3 bases and J by 12 bases, and 18 bases separated the two germline ends. The CDR3 loop spans 14 amino acids. CDR3 nucleotides: TGTGCCAGCAGCCAGGGGGTCGGGAGTAAAAGGCAGTTCTTC. Translation: CASSQGVGSKRQFF.

This chain links TRBV10-3 with TRBJ2-3, with a tentative D call TRBD2 (5 bases). Germline assignment: CDR1 ENHRY and CDR2 SYGVKD. This CDR3 spans 14 amino acids. With 4 bases removed from V and 1 base from J, the gap between germline ends came to 9 bases. The CDR3 bases are TGTGCCATCAGTGGTACTAGATGCACAGATACGCAGTATTTT. As protein: CAISGTRCTDTQYF.

This clone was recorded many times. The genes are TRBV6-1 and TRBJ2-7; 7 nucleotides match TRBD1. Germline V gene lookup returns CDR1 MNHNS and CDR2 SASEGT. Unmatched junction bases numbered 13, after V lost 8 bases and J lost 3 bases. The CDR3 is 15 residues long. CDR3 in DNA: TGTGCCAGCTGCATAGACCCGGGACAGAACTACGAGCAGTACTTC. Its protein product is CASCIDPGQNYEQYF.

The chain combines TRBV13 with TRBJ2-7; the match to TRBD2 covers 8 bases. The length of the CDR3 is 15 residues. CDR1 and CDR2 (germline): PRHDT, FYEKMQ (reference sequence). J was trimmed by 6 bases and V by 1 base; bases with no gene match: 8. The CDR3 reads CASSLEGLVHPEQYF. In DNA form, the CDR3 reads TGTGCCAGCAGCTTAGAGGGACTAGTGCATCCCGAGCAGTACTTC.

This clone was found once. V gene TRBV28 combines with J gene TRBJ2-7; a possible D gene is TRBD2 (5 bases). Germline V gene sequence: CDR1 MDHEN, CDR2 SYDVKM. Trimming took 7 bases from V and 7 from J, leaving 26 bases between them. This CDR3 has 16 residues. The CDR3 nucleotides are TGTGCCAGCATCGCACCGGGCGTGGGAGTAGCAGGAGAGCAGTACTTC. As protein: CASIAPGVGVAGEQYF.

The chain joins TRBV27 to TRBJ2-4, with D unclear. The V end lost 6 bases, the J end lost 2 bases, and 14 bases lay between the germline ends. The CDR3 is 15 residues long. Per germline, CDR1 MNHEY and CDR2 SMNVEV (reference sequence). CDR3 in DNA: TGTGCCAGCAGCTCATTACTGCGATCCAAAAACATTCAGTACTTC. This encodes CASSSLLRSKNIQYF.

At least ten counts were recorded for this clone. The rearrangement uses TRBV7-3 and TRBJ2-1, with 10 bases lining up with TRBD1. With 5 bases clipped from V and 8 bases from J, the junction kept 9 bases outside the gene matches. This CDR3 is 15 amino acids long. The germline V gene has CDR1 SGHTA and CDR2 FQGTGA. As DNA, the CDR3 is TGTGCCAGCAGCGCCGGGACAGGGGAAGGCTATGAGCAGTTCTTC. Its protein product is CASSAGTGEGYEQFF.

The table lists this clone with a few counts. V usage is TRBV6-5 and J usage is TRBJ2-7, with D maybe TRBD1 (5 bases). Germline-derived CDR1 and CDR2 are MNHEY and SVGAGI. This CDR3 has 13 residues. Trimming shortened V by 5 bases and J by 1 base, and 9 bases separated the two germline ends. CDR3 region: CASSSDRSYEQYF. Written as DNA, the CDR3 is TGTGCCAGCAGTAGTGACAGATCCTACGAGCAGTACTTC.

The chain carries TRBV7-8 and TRBJ2-7, with a possible D match to TRBD1 (5 bases). The CDR3 loop spans 16 amino acids. The germline CDR1 and CDR2 sequences are SGHVS and FQNEAQ. The V gene lost 5 bases and the J gene lost 0 bases, with 17 bases spanning the gap. This chain's CDR3 is CASSPQGTSYSYEQYF. The CDR3 nucleotides read TGTGCCAGCAGCCCCCAGGGCACCTCATACTCCTACGAGCAGTACTTC.

This chain joins TRBV7-9 and TRBJ1-2; D is perhaps TRBD1 (6 bases). The length of the CDR3 is 14 residues. V was shortened by 3 bases and J by 0 bases, with 8 bases between the two germline ends. Looked up from germline, CDR1 is SEHNR and CDR2 is FQNEAQ (reference sequence). CDR3 coding DNA: TGTGCCAGCAGCTTCGGGACAACTAACTATGGCTACACCTTC. This sequence encodes CASSFGTTNYGYTF.

This CDR3 reads CASSLGGVHQETQYF. DNA of the CDR3: TGTGCCAGCAGCTTAGGGGGGGTTCACCAAGAGACCCAGTACTTC. V gene TRBV11-2 combines with J gene TRBJ2-5; possible D gene TRBD2, 6 bases. V dropped 1 base and J dropped 0 bases, with 9 bases sitting between them. The CDR3 is 15 residues long. The germline gives CDR1 SGHAT, CDR2 FQNNGV.

This clone was detected only a few times. This chain joins TRBV6-1 and TRBJ2-3; no firm D call. From germline, CDR1 is MNHNS and CDR2 SASEGT. The CDR3 consists of 17 residues. V lost 2 bases and J lost 2, with 17 bases in between. CDR3 amino acids: CASSELVTYYSTDTQYF. CDR3 DNA sequence: TGTGCCAGCAGTGAATTGGTAACATACTATTCCACAGATACGCAGTATTTT.